Sequencing of this T cell receptor beta chain was carried out in a study of CD8+CD57+ T cells in acquired aplastic anemia. Whoever was chosen for sequencing had shown CD8+CD57+ cell expansion by flow cytometry. The enrolled patients all had severe acquired aplastic anemia. When blood sampling took place, the patients had received no therapy. Notes on the study in general: Researchers reported that CD8+ Simpson's diversity was not significantly different in patients versus controls. It was found that some 31 CD8+ CDR3 sequences were shared between patients and controls.

V lost 6 bases and J 6 bases, leaving 14 bases between the germline ends. The CDR3 covers 13 residues. Germline CDR1 reads SNHLY; CDR2 reads FYNNEI. About this clonotype: Its target is unknown.

Using genomic DNA as the template, TCR beta VDJ and CDR3 profiling was carried out. TCRdb redid the calling of the reads with MiXCR, one entry per CDR3 protein. The sample includes under 200,000 distinct CDR3 sequences, 45% to 50% of them seen just once. What was sequenced was sorted CD4+, CD8+, or CD8+CD57+ T cells (not recorded which) from PBMCs. The TCR comes from a human donor with aplastic anemia. The chain joins TRBV2 to TRBJ1-1; D possibly corresponds to TRBD1 (6 bases). CDR3 DNA sequence: TGTGCCAGCAGGACAGGCGGCTGGTCTGAAGCTTTCTTT. Its protein is CASRTGGWSEAFF.